The TCR beta chain under discussion was sequenced for a study of blood T cell repertoires in COVID-19. About the study: Samples representing acute and convalescent COVID-19 were sourced from the United States, Italy and Spain.

Authors' methods: Reference gene primers were amplified, and this amplification served to estimate nucleated cell counts. Measured with immunoSEQ multiplex PCR; TCRdb has only the in-frame clones, and not every one. For V, J and clone size, that table is used; D and trimming come from the DNA. The sample includes approximately 130,000 clones, roughly 71% seen only once; the top ten take over 15%. CDR3 length: 14 residues. The junction had 4 bases not matched to a gene; V was cut back by 6 bases and J by 4 bases. Germline loops: CDR1 MNHEY, CDR2 SMNVEV (reference sequence). Sequencing used peripheral blood. This sequence originates from a man older than 75 with acute or convalescent COVID-19. The chain couples TRBV27 to TRBJ2-2, with TRBD2 matching 8 bases. This chain's CDR3 is CASSGGALTGELFF. The CDR3 nucleotides read TGTGCCAGCAGCGGGGGGGCGCTCACCGGGGAGCTGTTTTTT.